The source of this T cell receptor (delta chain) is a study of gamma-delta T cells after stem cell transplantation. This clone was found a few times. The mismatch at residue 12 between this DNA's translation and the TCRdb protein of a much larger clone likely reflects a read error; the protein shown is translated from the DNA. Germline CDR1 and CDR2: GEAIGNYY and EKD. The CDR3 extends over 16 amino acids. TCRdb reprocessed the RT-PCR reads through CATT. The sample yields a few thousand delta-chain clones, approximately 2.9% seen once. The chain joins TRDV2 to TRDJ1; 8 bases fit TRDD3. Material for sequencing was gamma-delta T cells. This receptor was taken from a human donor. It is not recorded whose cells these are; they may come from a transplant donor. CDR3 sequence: CACDLLGAQYTVKLIF. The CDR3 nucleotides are TGTGCCTGTGATTTACTGGGGGCTCAGTACACCGTTAAACTCATCTTT.